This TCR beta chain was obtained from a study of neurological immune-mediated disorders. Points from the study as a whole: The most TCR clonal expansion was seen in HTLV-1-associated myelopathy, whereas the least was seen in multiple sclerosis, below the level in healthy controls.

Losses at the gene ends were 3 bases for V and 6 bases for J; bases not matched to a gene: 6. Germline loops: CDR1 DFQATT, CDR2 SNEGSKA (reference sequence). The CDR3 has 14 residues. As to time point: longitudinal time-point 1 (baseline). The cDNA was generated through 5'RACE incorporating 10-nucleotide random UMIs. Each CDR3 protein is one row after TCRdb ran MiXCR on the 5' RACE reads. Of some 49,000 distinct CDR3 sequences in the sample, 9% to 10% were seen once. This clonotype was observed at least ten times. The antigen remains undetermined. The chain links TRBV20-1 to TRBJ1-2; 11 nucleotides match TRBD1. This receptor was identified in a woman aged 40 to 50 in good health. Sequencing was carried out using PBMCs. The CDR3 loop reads CSASFGTGGDGYTF. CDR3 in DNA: TGCAGTGCTAGTTTTGGGACAGGGGGAGATGGCTACACCTTC.